This T cell receptor (beta chain) was captured by sequencing in a study of blood T cell repertoires in COVID-19. Per the original methods: It was from reference gene primer amplification that nucleated cell counts were estimated. Clones were sequenced by immunoSEQ multiplex PCR, and TCRdb holds only the in-frame ones, with some missing. The DNA gave D and trimming, while V, J and clone size come from that table. The sample lists about 290,000 clones, about nine tenths seen once, with 11% in the top ten. The origin of this receptor is a woman aged 25 to 39 with COVID-19, enrolled during active disease. Specimen: peripheral blood.

The CDR3 DNA reads as TGTGCTAGTGGTTTGGGGGGGCAGAGCGATGAGCAGTTCTTC. Translated: CASGLGGQSDEQFF. The genes are TRBV12-5 and TRBJ2-1; tentative D call: TRBD1 (6 bases). Germline V lookup: CDR1 LGHNT, CDR2 FRNRAP. The CDR3 is 14 residues long. Trimming pared 1 base from V and 8 bases from J, leaving 12 bases between.